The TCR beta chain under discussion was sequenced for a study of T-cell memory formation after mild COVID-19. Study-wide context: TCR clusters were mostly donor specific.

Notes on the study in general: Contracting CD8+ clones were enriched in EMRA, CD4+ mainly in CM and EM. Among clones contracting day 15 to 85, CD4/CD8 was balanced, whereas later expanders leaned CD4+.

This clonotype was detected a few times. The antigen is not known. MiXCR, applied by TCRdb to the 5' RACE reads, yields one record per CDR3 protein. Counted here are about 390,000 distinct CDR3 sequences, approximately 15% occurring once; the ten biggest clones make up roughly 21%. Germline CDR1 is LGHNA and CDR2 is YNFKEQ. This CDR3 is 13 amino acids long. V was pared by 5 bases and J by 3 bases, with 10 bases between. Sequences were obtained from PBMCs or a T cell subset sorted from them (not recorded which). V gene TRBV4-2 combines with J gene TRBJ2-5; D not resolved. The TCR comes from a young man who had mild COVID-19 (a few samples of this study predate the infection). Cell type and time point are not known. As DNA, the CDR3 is TGTGCCAGCAGCACCCCCCTTGAAGAGACCCAGTACTTC. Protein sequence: CASSTPLEETQYF.